This T cell receptor beta chain originates from a study of cytomegalovirus exposure and HLA in healthy donors. Study-wide results and limits: Many donors shared some public TCRs, even though most TCR sequences were rare.

A roughly 130-subject validation cohort, separate from the approximately 690-subject first cohort, supplied the donors. Clones were sequenced by immunoSEQ multiplex PCR, and TCRdb holds only the in-frame ones, with some missing. Of some 150,000 clones listed, around 84% are singletons. A word on this clone: No antigen is known for it.

Trimming cost V 3 bases and J 2 bases, with 4 bases left between them. The CDR3 is 13 residues long. Germline lookup yields CDR1 LGHNA and CDR2 YNFKEQ. V and J are TRBV4-2 and TRBJ2-2; D ambiguous. The TCR sequence derives from a human donor in good health. The specimen was PBMCs. The CDR3 bases are TGTGCCAGCAGCCACATTAACACCGGGGAGCTGTTTTTT. Translated, it gives CASSHINTGELFF.